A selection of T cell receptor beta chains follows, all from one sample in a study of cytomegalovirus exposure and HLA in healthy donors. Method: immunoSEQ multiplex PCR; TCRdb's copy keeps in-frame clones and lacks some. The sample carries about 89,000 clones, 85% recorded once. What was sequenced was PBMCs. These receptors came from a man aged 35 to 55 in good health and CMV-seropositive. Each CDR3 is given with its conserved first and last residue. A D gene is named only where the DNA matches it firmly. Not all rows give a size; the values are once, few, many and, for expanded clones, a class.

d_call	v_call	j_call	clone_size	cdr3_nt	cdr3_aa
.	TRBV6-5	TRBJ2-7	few	TGTGCCAGCGCTAGAACGGGACTCAGCTCCTACGAGCAGTACTTC	CASARTGLSSYEQYF
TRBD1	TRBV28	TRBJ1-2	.	TGTGCCAGCAGGGATGGACAGGGTGGTATGATCCGCTACACCTTC	CASRDGQGGMIRYTF
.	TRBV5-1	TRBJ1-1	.	TGCGCCAGCACTCGGGGGGAATTTAACACTGAAGCTTTCTTT	CASTRGEFNTEAFF
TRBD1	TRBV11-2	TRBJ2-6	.	TGTGCCAGCAGAACTAGGGACAGGGGGGAAACGGGCGGGGCCAACGTCCTGACTTTC	CASRTRDRGETGGANVLTF
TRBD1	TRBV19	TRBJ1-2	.	TGTGCCAGTAGCAAGACAGGGGGCGATGGCTACACCTTC	CASSKTGGDGYTF
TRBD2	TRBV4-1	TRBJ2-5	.	TGCGCCAGCAGCCTCTCCGGATCCGGGGGGGGTGAGACCCAGTACTTC	CASSLSGSGGGETQYF
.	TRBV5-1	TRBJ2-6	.	TGCGCCAGCAGCTTGGATCCGAACGTCCTGACTTTC	CASSLDPNVLTF
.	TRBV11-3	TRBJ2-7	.	TGTGCCAGTCAGGGAAGCTCCTACGAGCAGTACTTC	CASQGSSYEQYF
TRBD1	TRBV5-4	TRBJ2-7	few	TGTGCCAGCAGCGGCGGACAGGGCTGGGGTGACGAGCAGTACTTC	CASSGGQGWGDEQYF
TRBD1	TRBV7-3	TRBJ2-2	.	TGTGCCAGCAGCCGGGACAGTAACACCGGGGAGCTGTTTTTT	CASSRDSNTGELFF
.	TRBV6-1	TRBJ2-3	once	TGTGCCAGCACCACCGGGACAACTAGCACAGATACGCAGTATTTT	CASTTGTTSTDTQYF
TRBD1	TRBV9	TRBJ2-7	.	TGTGCCAGCAGCCCCCGACAGGGGGTCTCCTACGAGCAGTACTTC	CASSPRQGVSYEQYF
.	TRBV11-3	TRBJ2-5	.	TGTGCCAGCAGCCAACAGGGACAAGAGACCCAGTACTTC	CASSQQGQETQYF
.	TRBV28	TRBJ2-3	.	TGTGCCAGCAGTTTGGGGGGGCGCGGCACAGATACGCAGTATTTT	CASSLGGRGTDTQYF
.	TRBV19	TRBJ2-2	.	TGTGCCAGTACGCCCATAGGAGGGGATCTTGGGGAGCTGTTTTTT	CASTPIGGDLGELFF
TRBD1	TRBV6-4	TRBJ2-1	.	TGTGCCAGCAGTGAGAACGACAGGGGGAACAATGAGCAGTTCTTC	CASSENDRGNNEQFF
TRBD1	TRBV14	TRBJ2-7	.	TGTGCCAGCAGCCCCGGACAGGGGCTAATGGAGCAGTACTTC	CASSPGQGLMEQYF
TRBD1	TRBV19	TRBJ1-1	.	TGTGCCAGTACCTTGACAGGGGGGAGTACTGAAGCTTTCTTT	CASTLTGGSTEAFF
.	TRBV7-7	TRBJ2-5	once	TGTGCTAGCAGCTATGGCGGACAAGAGACCCAGTACTTC	CASSYGGQETQYF
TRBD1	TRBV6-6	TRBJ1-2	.	TGTGCCAGCAGTCACCGGGACAGGGGAATTAACTATGGCTACACCTTC	CASSHRDRGINYGYTF
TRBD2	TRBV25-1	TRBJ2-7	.	TGTGCCAGCAGTCCACCCCGTCACGGGGGGACCTTGGAGCAGTACTTC	CASSPPRHGGTLEQYF
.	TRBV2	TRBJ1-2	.	TGTGCCAGCAGTGTGTCAGGCACTAACTATGGCTACACCTTC	CASSVSGTNYGYTF
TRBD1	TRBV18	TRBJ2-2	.	TGTGCCAGCTCACCAGGGACAGCGAACACCGGGGAGCTGTTTTTT	CASSPGTANTGELFF
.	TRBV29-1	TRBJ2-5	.	TGCAGCGTGCAAGGGACTTTCCCGGGGGAGGCCCAGTACTTC	CSVQGTFPGEAQYF
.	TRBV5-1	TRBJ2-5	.	TGCGCCAGCAGCTTGGTTAGGAGGGAGACCCAGTACTTC	CASSLVRRETQYF
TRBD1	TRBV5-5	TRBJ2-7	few	TGTGCCAGCGCTGAGATAGGACAGGGGTCCAGCGAGCAGTACTTC	CASAEIGQGSSEQYF
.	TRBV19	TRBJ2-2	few	TGTGCCAGTAGTTGGCGAGGGAACACCGGGGAGCTGTTTTTT	CASSWRGNTGELFF
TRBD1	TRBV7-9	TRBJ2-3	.	TGTGCCAGCAGCCCCTGGACAGGACCAAGCACAGATACGCAGTATTTT	CASSPWTGPSTDTQYF
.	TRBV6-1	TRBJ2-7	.	TGTGCCAGTGGGGCTCGCGAGCAGTACTTC	CASGAREQYF
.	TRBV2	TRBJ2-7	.	TGTGCCAGCAGTGCCGGGGAACTCGAGCAGTACTTC	CASSAGELEQYF
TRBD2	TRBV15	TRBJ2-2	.	TGTGCCACCAGCACGACTAGCGGGAGGACCGGGGAGCTGTTTTTT	CATSTTSGRTGELFF
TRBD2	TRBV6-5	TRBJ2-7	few	TGTGCCAGCAGTTTCAGCGGGGGGCTCGGATACCGGTACTTC	CASSFSGGLGYRYF
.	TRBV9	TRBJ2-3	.	TGTGCCAGCAGCCCTCGGGGGGCCACAGATACGCAGTATTTT	CASSPRGATDTQYF
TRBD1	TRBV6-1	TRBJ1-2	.	TGTGCCAGCAGTGAATCCGGGACAGCCTATGGCTACACCTTC	CASSESGTAYGYTF
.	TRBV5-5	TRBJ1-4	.	TGTGCCAGCAGCCCCTCAGGGTCTAATGAAAAACTGTTTTTT	CASSPSGSNEKLFF
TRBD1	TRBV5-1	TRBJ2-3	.	TGCGCCAGCACCATCGACAGGGGCACAGATACGCAGTATTTT	CASTIDRGTDTQYF
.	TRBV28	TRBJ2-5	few	TGTGCCAGCTATGGTTTGGAGGGAGGAGAGACCCAGTACTTC	CASYGLEGGETQYF
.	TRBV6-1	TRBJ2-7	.	TGTGCCAGCAGTGTCGGCAGGGGAAACTACGAGCAGTACTTC	CASSVGRGNYEQYF
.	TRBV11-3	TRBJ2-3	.	TGTGCCAGCAGCTCCGACGGGGGTAGCACAGATACGCAGTATTTT	CASSSDGGSTDTQYF
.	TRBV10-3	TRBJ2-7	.	TGTGCCATCAGTGACTATTACGAGCAGTACTTC	CAISDYYEQYF
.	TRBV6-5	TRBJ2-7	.	TGTGCCAGCAGTTACTCGAGGGAACTACCTAGGGAGCAGTACTTC	CASSYSRELPREQYF
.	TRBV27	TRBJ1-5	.	TGTGCCAGCAGCCCAATACAGGGAAGGGGGAAAGTGCCCCAGCATTTT	CASSPIQGRGKVPQHF
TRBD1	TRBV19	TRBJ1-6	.	TGTGCCAGTAGTAGCCCCCCCGGGACAGGGAGGGGGAATTCACCCCTCCACTTT	CASSSPPGTGRGNSPLHF
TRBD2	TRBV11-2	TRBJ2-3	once	TGTGCCAGCAGCTTCACTAGCGGGGGGAGCCGCACAGATACGCAGTATTTT	CASSFTSGGSRTDTQYF
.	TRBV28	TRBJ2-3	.	TGTGCCAGCAGCCCTATATGGGGGCCGGACACAGATACGCAGTATTTT	CASSPIWGPDTDTQYF
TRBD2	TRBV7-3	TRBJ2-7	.	TGTGCCAGCAGCTTAACTAGCGGGGGGATCTCCTACGAGCAGTACTTC	CASSLTSGGISYEQYF
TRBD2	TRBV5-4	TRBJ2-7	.	TGTGCCAGCAGCCGATGGGAGGGAACAGTACCCTTCTCCTACGAGCAGTACTTC	CASSRWEGTVPFSYEQYF
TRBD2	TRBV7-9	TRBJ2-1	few	TGTGCCAGCAGCTCAGAGGGACTAGCGGTAAGCTCCTACAATGAGCAGTTCTTC	CASSSEGLAVSSYNEQFF
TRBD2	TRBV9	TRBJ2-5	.	TGTGCCAGCAGCGTAGAGGCTAGCGGGAAGGGAGAGACCCAGTACTTC	CASSVEASGKGETQYF
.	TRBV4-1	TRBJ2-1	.	TGCGCCAGCAGCCAAGATCGAGAAAGTAGCTCCTACAATGAGCAGTTCTTC	CASSQDRESSSYNEQFF